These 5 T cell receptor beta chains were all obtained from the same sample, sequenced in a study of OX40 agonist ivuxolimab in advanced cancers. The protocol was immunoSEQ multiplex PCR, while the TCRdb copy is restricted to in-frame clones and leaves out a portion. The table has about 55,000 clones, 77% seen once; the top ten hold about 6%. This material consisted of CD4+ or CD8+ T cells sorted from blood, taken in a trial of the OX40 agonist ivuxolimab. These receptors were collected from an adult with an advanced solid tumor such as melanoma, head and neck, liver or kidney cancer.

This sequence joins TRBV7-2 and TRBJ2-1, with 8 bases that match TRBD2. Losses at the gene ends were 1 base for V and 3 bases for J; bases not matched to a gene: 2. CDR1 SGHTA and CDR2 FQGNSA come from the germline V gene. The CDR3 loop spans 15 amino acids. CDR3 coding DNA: TGTGCCAGCAGCTTAGTAGCGGGGCACTACAATGAGCAGTTCTTC. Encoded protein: CASSLVAGHYNEQFF.

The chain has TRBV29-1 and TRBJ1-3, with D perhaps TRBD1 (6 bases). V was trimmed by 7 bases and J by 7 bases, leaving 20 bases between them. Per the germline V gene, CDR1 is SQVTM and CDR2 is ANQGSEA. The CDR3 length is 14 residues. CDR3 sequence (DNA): TGCAGCGCTTACCCCACAGGGCCGAGTAACACCATATATTTT. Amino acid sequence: CSAYPTGPSNTIYF. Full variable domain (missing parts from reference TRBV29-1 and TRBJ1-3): SAVISQKPSRDICQRGTSLTIQCQVDSQVTMMFWYRQQPGQSLTLIATANQGSEATYESGFVIDKFPISRPNLTFSTLTVSNMSPEDSSIYLCSAYPTGPSNTIYFGEGSWLTVV.

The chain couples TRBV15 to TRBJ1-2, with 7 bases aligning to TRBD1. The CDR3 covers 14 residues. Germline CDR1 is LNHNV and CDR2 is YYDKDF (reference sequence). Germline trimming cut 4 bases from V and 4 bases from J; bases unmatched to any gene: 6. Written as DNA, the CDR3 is TGTGCCACCAGCAACCAGGGGGGAAGCTATGGCTACACCTTC. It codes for CATSNQGGSYGYTF.

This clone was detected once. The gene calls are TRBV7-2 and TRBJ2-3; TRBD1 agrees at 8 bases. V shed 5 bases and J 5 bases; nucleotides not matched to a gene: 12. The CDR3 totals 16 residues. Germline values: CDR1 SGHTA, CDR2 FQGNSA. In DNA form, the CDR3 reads TGTGCCAGCAGCCCCTGGACAGGGAAAGGCAAAGATACGCAGTATTTT. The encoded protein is CASSPWTGKGKDTQYF.

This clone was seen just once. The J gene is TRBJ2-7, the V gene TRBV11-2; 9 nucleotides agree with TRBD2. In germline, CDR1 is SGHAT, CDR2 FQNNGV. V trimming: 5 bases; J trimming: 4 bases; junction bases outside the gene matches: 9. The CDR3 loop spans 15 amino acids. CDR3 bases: TGTGCCAGCAGCCCCCCCGGGACTAGCTGGTACGAGCAGTACTTC. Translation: CASSPPGTSWYEQYF.